These 18 T cell receptor beta chains share one sample of origin, sequenced in a study of OX40 agonist ivuxolimab in advanced cancers. The table came from immunoSEQ multiplex PCR; TCRdb's copy has only in-frame clones and leaves some out. The sample carries 95,000 or so clones, 70% to 85% recorded once. The source was CD4+ or CD8+ T cells sorted from blood, collected in a trial of the OX40 agonist ivuxolimab. These receptors came from an adult with an advanced solid tumor such as melanoma, head and neck, liver or kidney cancer.

J is TRBJ2-5 and V is TRBV5-1; TRBD1 or TRBD2 may be the D gene (6 bases each). From germline, CDR1 is SGHRS and CDR2 YFSETQ. The CDR3 is 14 residues long. V lost 2 bases and J lost 5, with 13 bases in between. The CDR3 here is CASSFGGGLETQYF. The CDR3 DNA reads as TGCGCCAGCAGCTTCGGAGGGGGGTTGGAGACCCAGTACTTC.

This chain connects TRBV15 to TRBJ2-7, with D unresolved. This CDR3 has 12 amino acids. CDR1 and CDR2 from the germline V gene are LNHNV and YYDKDF (reference sequence). V gave up 5 bases and J gave up 0 bases, with 5 bases separating them. This CDR3 is CATSHSSYEQYF. CDR3 sequence (DNA): TGTGCCACCAGCCACAGCTCCTACGAGCAGTACTTC.

V gene TRBV19 combines with J gene TRBJ2-5; D assignment may be TRBD1 or TRBD2 (5 bases each). Germline V gene lookup returns CDR1 LNHDA and CDR2 SQIVND (reference sequence). Trimming pared 0 bases from V and 4 bases from J, leaving 18 bases between. CDR3 length equals 17 residues. This CDR3 is CASSIDGRSHGGETQYF. In DNA, the CDR3 is TGTGCCAGTAGTATAGACGGACGATCCCATGGGGGAGAGACCCAGTACTTC.

The chain uses TRBV11-2 and TRBJ2-3; no clear D gene. The germline CDR1 and CDR2 sequences are SGHAT and FQNNGV. V lost 2 bases and J lost 6, with 12 bases in between. The CDR3 consists of 14 residues. CDR3 sequence (DNA): TGTGCCAGCAGCTTATCGCTGATAGGGGATACGCAGTATTTT. It codes for CASSLSLIGDTQYF.

Remarks on this clone: Other nucleotide sequences from this sample produce the same CDR3. The chain joins TRBV27 to TRBJ1-1; no clear D. V lost 0 bases and J 0 bases, leaving 2 bases between the germline ends. Per the germline V gene, CDR1 is MNHEY and CDR2 is SMNVEV (reference sequence). This CDR3 is 13 amino acids long. The CDR3 DNA reads TGTGCCAGCAGTTTATCAGTGAACACTGAAGCTTTCTTT. Amino acids: CASSLSVNTEAFF.

This chain uses TRBV7-8 with TRBJ1-1, with 8 bases that match TRBD1. Unmatched junction bases numbered 5, after V lost 0 bases and J lost 5 bases. The germline V gene encodes CDR1 SGHVS and CDR2 FQNEAQ. The CDR3 has 15 amino acids. The CDR3 here is CASSLATGESTEAFF. The CDR3 DNA reads as TGTGCCAGCAGCTTAGCGACAGGGGAGTCGACTGAAGCTTTCTTT. Full variable domain (missing parts from reference TRBV7-8 and TRBJ1-1): GAGVSQSPRYKVAKRGQDVALRCDPISGHVSLFWYQQALGQGPEFLTYFQNEAQLDKSGLPSDRFFAERPEGSVSTLKIQRTQQEDSAVYLCASSLATGESTEAFFGQGTRLTVV.

V gene TRBV4-3 combines with J gene TRBJ1-1, with a weak D call TRBD1 (5 bases). V was trimmed by 0 bases and J by 1 base, leaving 9 bases between them. Per the germline V gene, CDR1 is LGHNA and CDR2 is YSLEER. The CDR3 contains 15 residues. The chain's CDR3 is CASSQDGGGNTEAFF. In DNA, the CDR3 is TGCGCCAGCAGCCAAGATGGGGGGGGGAACACTGAAGCTTTCTTT.

J is TRBJ2-7 and V is TRBV7-3, with a tentative D call TRBD2 (8 bases). Germline CDR1 and CDR2: SGHTA and FQGTGA. The V and J ends lost 5 bases and 2 bases respectively, with 28 bases between them. CDR3 length equals 19 residues. The CDR3 sequence: CASSQGGTDLAGRTYEQYF. The CDR3 DNA sequence: TGTGCCAGCAGCCAGGGGGGGACAGACCTAGCGGGCCGTACCTACGAGCAGTACTTC.

The chain has TRBV7-3 and TRBJ2-2, with 12 positions matching TRBD2. The germline V gene has CDR1 SGHTA and CDR2 FQGTGA. The CDR3 has 15 residues. V lost 8 bases, J lost 4 bases, and 5 bases stayed unmatched. The CDR3 DNA reads as TGTGCCAGCGGCGGACTAGCGGGGTCCACCGGGGAGCTGTTTTTT. It yields the protein CASGGLAGSTGELFF.

The chain has TRBV7-2 and TRBJ2-1, with 11 bases identical to TRBD2. Per the germline V gene, CDR1 is SGHTA and CDR2 is FQGNSA. The CDR3 contains 15 residues. Unmatched junction bases numbered 2, after V lost 2 bases and J lost 5 bases. CDR3 sequence reads: CASSLIAGGDNEQFF. In nucleotides, the CDR3 is TGTGCCAGCAGCTTAATAGCGGGAGGGGACAATGAGCAGTTCTTC.

The V and J genes are TRBV21-1 and TRBJ2-1; TRBD2, the table's D call, was not compared with the DNA. TRBV21-1 is a documented pseudogene. CDR3 size: 15 residues. In DNA, the CDR3 is TGTGCCAGCAGCAAGTGGCGGGAGCTGTACAATGAGCAGTTCTTC. It translates to CASSKWRELYNEQFF.

This clone has a single count. The chain is built from TRBV4-3 and TRBJ2-1; the match to TRBD1 covers 9 bases. Per the germline V gene, CDR1 is LGHNA and CDR2 is YSLEER. The V segment lost 3 bases and the J segment 8 bases; nucleotides outside the gene matches: 8. The CDR3 runs 15 residues. Here the CDR3 reads CASSQTGGGGDEQFF. DNA of the CDR3: TGCGCCAGCAGCCAGACAGGGGGGGGCGGGGATGAGCAGTTCTTC.

The V call is TRBV11-3, the J call TRBJ2-7, with TRBD1 matching 9 bases. CDR3 length equals 14 residues. Germline values: CDR1 SGHNT, CDR2 YENEEA. After removal of 5 bases from V and 5 bases from J, the junction contained 7 bases not matched to a gene. The CDR3 bases are TGTGCCAGCAGCCGCCACAGGGGGCTCAACGAGCAGTACTTC. It is translated as CASSRHRGLNEQYF.

The chain has TRBV27 and TRBJ2-7; D gene uncertain. The CDR3 runs to 15 residues. CDR1 and CDR2 from the germline V gene are MNHEY and SMNVEV (reference sequence). The V end lost 5 bases, the J end lost 7 bases, and 21 bases lay between the germline ends. CDR3 DNA sequence: TGTGCCAGCAGTCGACCCGGGCCCACCTCGTGGGAGCAGTACTTC. Translated, it gives CASSRPGPTSWEQYF.

Only one count was recorded for this clone. This chain joins TRBV19 and TRBJ2-3; TRBD1 matches at 8 bases. The germline CDR1 and CDR2 sequences are LNHDA and SQIVND (reference sequence). Trimming at V came to 5 bases and at J to 0 bases, leaving 25 bases not matched to a gene. This CDR3 contains 22 residues. This CDR3 reads CASSPRRTGTLSFRKSTDTQYF. The DNA for the CDR3 is TGTGCCAGTAGTCCTAGACGGACAGGGACATTAAGTTTCCGAAAAAGCACAGATACGCAGTATTTT.

The V and J genes are TRBV20-1 and TRBJ2-7; D not certain. There are 10 residues in the CDR3. V shed 3 bases and J shed 6 bases, with 6 bases lying between them. CDR1 and CDR2 (germline): DFQATT, SNEGSKA (reference sequence). The CDR3 bases are TGCAGTGCTAGTTCGGCCGAGCAGTACTTC. Its protein is CSASSAEQYF.

CDR3 nucleotide sequence: TGTGCCAGCAGCTCGGGACTGTGGGGCGGGACCCAGTACTTC. Translation gives CASSSGLWGGTQYF. V is TRBV5-6 and J is TRBJ2-5; tentative D call: TRBD2 (6 bases). This CDR3 has 14 residues. The germline V and J ends were trimmed by 3 bases and 7 bases, with 16 bases remaining between them. Per the germline V gene, CDR1 is SGHDT and CDR2 is YYEEEE. Full variable domain (missing parts from reference TRBV5-6 and TRBJ2-5): DAGVTQSPTHLIKTRGQQVTLRCSPKSGHDTVSWYQQALGQGPQFIFQYYEEEERQRGNFPDRFSGHQFPNYSSELNVNALLLGDSALYLCASSSGLWGGTQYFGPGTRLLVL.

V and J are TRBV28 and TRBJ1-5; 11 nucleotides align to TRBD1. The V segment lost 8 bases and the J segment 6 bases; nucleotides outside the gene matches: 6. CDR1 is MDHEN, CDR2 SYDVKM, per germline. The CDR3 contains 14 residues. The CDR3 sequence is CASRDRGYSQPQHF. The CDR3 bases are TGTGCCAGCCGGGACAGGGGGTACAGTCAGCCCCAGCATTTT.